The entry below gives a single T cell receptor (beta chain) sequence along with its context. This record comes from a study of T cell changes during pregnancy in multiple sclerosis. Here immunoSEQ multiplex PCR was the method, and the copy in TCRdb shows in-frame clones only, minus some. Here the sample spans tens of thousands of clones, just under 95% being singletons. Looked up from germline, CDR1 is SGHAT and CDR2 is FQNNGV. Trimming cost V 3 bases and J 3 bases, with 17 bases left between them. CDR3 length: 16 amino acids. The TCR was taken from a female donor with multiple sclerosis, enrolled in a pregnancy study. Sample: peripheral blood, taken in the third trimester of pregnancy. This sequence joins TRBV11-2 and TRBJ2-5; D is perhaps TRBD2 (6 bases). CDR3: CASSFYLNLAKETQYF. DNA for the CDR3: TGTGCCAGCAGCTTCTACCTGAATCTAGCGAAAGAGACCCAGTACTTC.